Each of the 25 T cell receptor beta chains below was sequenced from the same sample in a study of control samples from healthy donors and cancer patients. The table came from immunoSEQ multiplex PCR; TCRdb's copy has only in-frame clones and leaves some out. Here the sample spans 150,000 or so clones, about 90% being singletons. Sequencing was done on a sample of blood. The receptors originated from a man aged 18 to 35 in good health.

This chain uses TRBV18 with TRBJ2-2; possibly TRBD2 for D (5 bases). The germline V and J ends were trimmed by 1 base and 6 bases, with 6 bases remaining between them. The length of the CDR3 is 13 residues. Germline CDR1 and CDR2: KGHSH and LQKENI. The CDR3 loop reads CASSPQAAGELFF. For the CDR3, the DNA is TGTGCCAGCTCACCACAAGCGGCCGGGGAGCTGTTTTTT.

This clone was detected once. This rearrangement joins TRBV6-5 to TRBJ1-2; the D is unclear. Per germline, CDR1 MNHEY and CDR2 SVGAGI. The CDR3 contains 14 residues. V lost 2 bases, J lost 3 bases, and 10 bases lay in between. The CDR3 nucleotides are TGTGCCAGCAGTTACGCTCCGGACGACTATGGCTACACCTTC. This gives the protein CASSYAPDDYGYTF.

J is TRBJ2-3 and V is TRBV25-1; 8 bases agree with TRBD1. CDR1 is MGHDK and CDR2 is SYGVNS in the germline V gene. Trimming removed 5 bases from V and 3 bases from J; junction bases left unmatched: 7. The CDR3 covers 15 residues. CDR3: CASSIGQGRTDTQYF. The CDR3 nucleotides are TGTGCCAGCAGTATTGGACAGGGAAGAACAGATACGCAGTATTTT.

The V call is TRBV5-5, the J call TRBJ2-5; D may be TRBD1 (5 bases). Trimming removed 2 bases from V and 3 bases from J, with 8 bases in between. The CDR3 sequence is 13 residues long. Germline V gene lookup returns CDR1 SGHKS and CDR2 YYEKEE (reference sequence). The CDR3 DNA sequence: TGTGCCAGCAGCTTTACGACAGAAGAGACCCAGTACTTC. This codes for CASSFTTEETQYF.

The table lists this clone with a count of one. The V gene is TRBV2, the J gene TRBJ1-1; no reliable D call. The CDR3 extends over 12 amino acids. V shed 6 bases and J shed 1 base, with 6 bases lying between them. Per germline, CDR1 SNHLY and CDR2 FYNNEI. CDR3 loop: CASRIPNTEAFF. The CDR3 bases are TGTGCCAGCAGAATACCGAACACTGAAGCTTTCTTT. The full variable domain, its missing parts supplied by reference TRBV2 and TRBJ1-1, is EPEVTQTPSHQVTQMGQEVILRCVPISNHLYFYWYRQILGQKVEFLVSFYNNEISEKSEIFDDQFSVERPDGSNFTLKIRSTKLEDSAMYFCASRIPNTEAFFGQGTRLTVV.

The chain has TRBV9 and TRBJ2-2; the D gene is possibly TRBD2 (5 bases). Trimming took 0 bases from V and 2 from J, leaving 14 bases between them. This CDR3 comprises 17 residues. The germline V gene encodes CDR1 SGDLS and CDR2 YYNGEE. CDR3 DNA: TGTGCCAGCAGCGTAGTGGGTGAGGGCCCCAACACCGGGGAGCTGTTTTTT. Translation: CASSVVGEGPNTGELFF.

The chain links TRBV5-4 to TRBJ2-7, with a tentative D call TRBD2 (6 bases). The germline gives CDR1 SGHNT, CDR2 YYREEE (reference sequence). This CDR3 contains 15 residues. V was cut by 0 bases and J by 2 bases, with 12 bases left in between. The CDR3 DNA is TGTGCCAGCAGCTTGGCTGGGGGGAACCCCTACGAGCAGTACTTC. Its translation: CASSLAGGNPYEQYF.

This sequence joins TRBV5-1 and TRBJ2-2; no clear D gene. In germline, CDR1 is SGHRS, CDR2 YFSETQ. CDR3 length: 16 amino acids. V gave up 0 bases and J gave up 0 bases, with 9 bases separating them. CDR3 sequence reads: CASSLAAASNTGELFF. CDR3 sequence (DNA): TGCGCCAGCAGCTTGGCGGCAGCCTCGAACACCGGGGAGCTGTTTTTT.

This clone was counted once. J is TRBJ1-5 and V is TRBV4-1; possible D gene TRBD1, 6 bases. Germline-derived CDR1 and CDR2 are MGHRA and YSYEKL. The CDR3 covers 15 residues. The V end was cut by 0 bases, the J end by 7 bases, with 13 bases between. The DNA of the CDR3 is TGCGCCAGCAGCCAAGATCCGGGGGCCGTACAGCCCCAGCATTTT. It specifies CASSQDPGAVQPQHF.

The genes are TRBV28 and TRBJ1-3; unclear D gene. Trimming took 6 bases from V and 0 from J, leaving 15 bases between them. The CDR3 spans 16 residues. Germline V CDR1 and CDR2: MDHEN, SYDVKM. In DNA, the CDR3 is TGTGCCAGCAGCCCCCCTTATTGGGGCTCTGGAAACACCATATATTTT. This sequence encodes CASSPPYWGSGNTIYF.

The rearrangement links TRBV7-9 to TRBJ2-7; 11 positions match TRBD1. Germline V gene data show CDR1 as SEHNR and CDR2 as FQNEAQ (reference sequence). CDR3 length: 16 residues. The V gene end was trimmed by 4 bases and the J gene end by 2 bases; junction bases not matched to a gene: 7. The CDR3 nucleotides read TGTGCCAGCAGCTCTAAGGACAGGGGGCTTACCTACGAGCAGTACTTC. As protein: CASSSKDRGLTYEQYF.

This clone was recorded a few times. V and J are TRBV28 and TRBJ2-7, with unresolved D. This CDR3 has 13 residues. CDR1 MDHEN and CDR2 SYDVKM come from the germline V gene. V shed 5 bases and J shed 1 base, with 9 bases lying between them. Here the CDR3 reads CASSDSGSYEQYF. The CDR3 coding sequence is TGTGCCAGCAGTGACTCAGGATCCTACGAGCAGTACTTC.

The chain uses TRBV12-3 or TRBV12-4 and TRBJ1-2; no definite D call. This CDR3 is built from 13 residues. The V end lost 5 bases, the J end lost 8 bases, and 15 bases lay between the germline ends. The CDR3 DNA follows: TGTGCCAGCAGTGACCCCAGGTTTGGGGGCTACACCTTC. Translating gives CASSDPRFGGYTF.

The chain combines TRBV7-3 with TRBJ1-1; D gene ambiguous. Trimming took 8 bases from V and 5 from J, leaving 9 bases between them. The CDR3 covers 11 residues. Germline CDR1 and CDR2: SGHTA and FQGTGA. CDR3 DNA: TGTGCCAGCGGGTTCGGGACTGAAGCTTTCTTT. As protein: CASGFGTEAFF.

This rearrangement joins TRBV5-1 to TRBJ1-2, with TRBD1 matching 9 bases. After removal of 4 bases from V and 1 base from J, the junction contained 8 bases not matched to a gene. The CDR3 has 16 amino acids. Germline V gives CDR1 SGHRS, CDR2 YFSETQ. The CDR3 protein is CASSQDRGVDNYGYTF. The CDR3, as DNA: TGCGCCAGCAGCCAGGACAGGGGAGTAGATAACTATGGCTACACCTTC.

V usage is TRBV29-1 and J usage is TRBJ2-7; a possible D gene is TRBD2 (5 bases). V lost 6 bases, J lost 0 bases, and 12 bases lay in between. Germline assignment: CDR1 SQVTM and CDR2 ANQGSEA. This CDR3 is built from 13 residues. The DNA for the CDR3 is TGCAGCGTGAACTCCGGGGACTCCTACGAGCAGTACTTC. Residues: CSVNSGDSYEQYF.

This chain joins TRBV19 and TRBJ2-1; 11 bases align to TRBD2. The junction had 8 bases not matched to a gene; V was cut back by 4 bases and J by 9 bases. The CDR3 sequence is 15 residues long. The germline V gene encodes CDR1 LNHDA and CDR2 SQIVND (reference sequence). CDR3 protein: CASSSLAGGKGEQFF. DNA of the CDR3: TGTGCCAGTAGTAGCCTAGCGGGGGGTAAGGGTGAGCAGTTCTTC.

The rearrangement links TRBV2 to TRBJ2-1, with D perhaps matching TRBD1 (6 bases). Germline V gene sequence: CDR1 SNHLY, CDR2 FYNNEI. With 7 bases removed from V and 7 bases from J, the gap between germline ends came to 14 bases. CDR3 length: 13 amino acids. The CDR3 bases are TGTGCCAGCATGCCAGGACAGTCGAATGAGCAGTTCTTC. It is translated as CASMPGQSNEQFF.

This chain links TRBV5-6 with TRBJ2-7; no reliable D call. CDR1 is SGHDT, CDR2 YYEEEE, per germline. This CDR3 contains 13 residues. Trimming left V 4 bases short and J 0 bases short, with 8 bases between. This CDR3 is CASSGGFSYEQYF. CDR3 nucleotide sequence: TGTGCCAGCAGCGGCGGATTCTCCTACGAGCAGTACTTC.

The gene calls are TRBV6-5 and TRBJ2-5, with TRBD2 as a possible D gene (7 bases). Trimming removed 4 bases at V and 4 bases at J, with 16 bases between. The CDR3 is 15 residues long. Germline assignment: CDR1 MNHEY and CDR2 SVGAGI. For the CDR3, the DNA is TGTGCCAGCAGTTCCTTGGGGGGGGCCATAGAGACCCAGTACTTC. Amino acids: CASSSLGGAIETQYF.

The J gene is TRBJ1-3, the V gene TRBV5-1, with D perhaps TRBD1 (5 bases). Deletions cut 2 bases from V and 2 bases from J, with 8 bases between. The germline CDR1 and CDR2 sequences are SGHRS and YFSETQ. This CDR3 spans 14 amino acids. CDR3 amino acids: CASSLGTAGNTIYF. Written as DNA, the CDR3 is TGCGCCAGCAGCTTAGGGACGGCTGGAAACACCATATATTTT.

The gene calls are TRBV28 and TRBJ2-7, with a possible D match to TRBD1 (6 bases). The CDR3 runs 14 residues. Germline V gene data show CDR1 as MDHEN and CDR2 as SYDVKM. V dropped 5 bases and J dropped 0 bases, with 11 bases sitting between them. The CDR3 coding sequence is TGTGCCAGCAGTCTACCGGACAGCTCCTACGAGCAGTACTTC. Encoded protein: CASSLPDSSYEQYF.

The rearrangement joins TRBV9 to TRBJ2-7; D remains ambiguous. The germline V and J ends were trimmed by 0 bases and 2 bases, with 9 bases remaining between them. Germline V gene data show CDR1 as SGDLS and CDR2 as YYNGEE. This CDR3 is built from 14 residues. In nucleotides, the CDR3 is TGTGCCAGCAGCGTAGGGGGTCTGCCCTACGAGCAGTACTTC. It is translated as CASSVGGLPYEQYF.

The chain carries TRBV4-2 and TRBJ1-6, with D uncertain. This CDR3 is built from 13 residues. The germline CDR1 and CDR2 sequences are LGHNA and YNFKEQ. Trimming took 0 bases from V and 10 from J, leaving 7 bases between them. The CDR3 loop reads CASSQDINSPLHF. In DNA form, the CDR3 reads TGTGCCAGCAGCCAAGACATAAACTCACCCCTCCACTTT.

The chain links TRBV6-1 to TRBJ1-2; D gene unclear. Germline V gene lookup returns CDR1 MNHNS and CDR2 SASEGT. V lost 0 bases, J lost 7 bases, and 12 bases lay in between. The CDR3 is made up of 14 amino acids. The CDR3: CASSEAGEIFGYTF. The CDR3 nucleotides are TGTGCCAGCAGTGAAGCTGGGGAGATCTTTGGCTACACCTTC.